This passage covers 17 T cell receptor beta chains from one sample sequenced in a study of blood T cell repertoires in COVID-19. TCRdb's table, derived via immunoSEQ multiplex PCR, lists solely in-frame clones and lacks some. The sample has 250,000 to 350,000 clones; roughly 90% are singletons. Sequencing input: peripheral blood. The receptor set was obtained from a woman aged 25 to 39 with COVID-19, enrolled during active disease.

This clone was picked up one time. The J gene is TRBJ1-5, the V gene TRBV28; perhaps TRBD1 as D (6 bases). CDR3 size: 14 residues. Trimming stripped 2 bases from V and 9 bases from J, with 14 bases between. CDR1 is MDHEN and CDR2 is SYDVKM in the germline V gene. CDR3 DNA sequence: TGTGCCAGCAGTTTAGGGCAGGGGTGGTCGCCCCAGCATTTT. This codes for CASSLGQGWSPQHF.

This sequence joins TRBV7-9 and TRBJ1-4; possible D gene TRBD1, 5 bases. V dropped 3 bases and J dropped 7 bases, with 15 bases sitting between them. The CDR3 spans 15 residues. CDR1 and CDR2 from the germline V gene are SEHNR and FQNEAQ (reference sequence). The CDR3 DNA follows: TGTGCCAGCAGCTTCCAGGGTGGGGCCGGTGAAAAACTGTTTTTT. This codes for CASSFQGGAGEKLFF.

This chain joins TRBV9 and TRBJ1-4; D remains unclear. This CDR3 is 14 amino acids long. The ends were cut back, 6 bases at V and 6 bases at J, with 15 bases in the middle. Germline V gene lookup returns CDR1 SGDLS and CDR2 YYNGEE. CDR3 DNA sequence: TGTGCCAGCACCCTCCGAGGGAATGATGAAAAACTGTTTTTT. This sequence encodes CASTLRGNDEKLFF.

The V call is TRBV19, the J call TRBJ1-5; 7 bases fit TRBD1. This CDR3 is built from 14 residues. Trimming took 4 bases from V and 9 from J; bases not matched to a gene: 9. Germline loops: CDR1 LNHDA, CDR2 SQIVND (reference sequence). This CDR3 reads CASSTDREFRPQHF. CDR3 sequence (DNA): TGTGCCAGTAGTACCGACAGGGAGTTTAGGCCCCAGCATTTT.

The chain recombines TRBV6-5 with TRBJ2-2; D might be TRBD1 (5 bases). CDR1 is MNHEY, CDR2 SVGAGI, per germline. The CDR3 loop spans 14 amino acids. The V and J ends lost 6 bases and 4 bases respectively, with 12 bases between them. CDR3 DNA sequence: TGTGCCAGCAGCCCCGACAGAGCCACCGGGGAGCTGTTTTTT. Residues: CASSPDRATGELFF.

The V gene is TRBV28, the J gene TRBJ2-1; 7 bases agree with TRBD1. The CDR3 sequence is 15 residues long. V gave up 3 bases and J gave up 4 bases; unmatched junction bases: 6. Germline CDR1 MDHEN, CDR2 SYDVKM. CDR3 region: CASSLGTVPYNEQFF. The CDR3, as DNA: TGTGCCAGCAGTTTGGGGACAGTCCCATACAATGAGCAGTTCTTC.

The rearrangement uses TRBV6-5 and TRBJ2-1; 11 bases map to TRBD2. The CDR3 sequence is 15 residues long. J lost 4 bases, V lost 5 bases, and 4 bases had no gene match. Germline V gene data show CDR1 as MNHEY and CDR2 as SVGAGI. CDR3 coding DNA: TGTGCCAGCAGTCCGACTAGCGGGAAGTACAATGAGCAGTTCTTC. This sequence encodes CASSPTSGKYNEQFF.

The V and J genes are TRBV5-6 and TRBJ2-5; 8 nucleotides agree with TRBD1. The CDR3 extends over 16 amino acids. Germline values: CDR1 SGHDT, CDR2 YYEEEE. J gave up 4 bases and V 4 bases, and 12 bases lay outside the gene matches. The CDR3, as DNA: TGTGCCAGCAGCACCCTGGGACAGGTATTAATAGAGACCCAGTACTTC. Protein product: CASSTLGQVLIETQYF.

The J gene is TRBJ1-4, the V gene TRBV19; D remains unclear. Germline-derived CDR1 and CDR2 are LNHDA and SQIVND (reference sequence). The CDR3 is 15 residues long. Deletions cut 4 bases from V and 4 bases from J, with 13 bases between. As DNA, the CDR3 is TGTGCCAGTAGTAAAGGAGGAACGGGTAATGAAAAACTGTTTTTT. This codes for CASSKGGTGNEKLFF.

The chain combines TRBV14 with TRBJ2-1; D remains ambiguous. Trimming removed 0 bases at V and 0 bases at J, with 9 bases between. This CDR3 has 16 residues. Germline CDR1 reads SGHDN; CDR2 reads FVKESK. Here the CDR3 reads CASSQERWSSYNEQFF. The CDR3 DNA sequence: TGTGCCAGCAGCCAAGAGAGGTGGAGCTCCTACAATGAGCAGTTCTTC.

V and J are TRBV19 and TRBJ2-2, with D unclear. The germline gives CDR1 LNHDA, CDR2 SQIVND (reference sequence). V was pared by 3 bases and J by 4 bases, with 6 bases between. The CDR3 spans 13 residues. CDR3 coding DNA: TGTGCCAGTAGTATTATTATCACCGGGGAGCTGTTTTTT. Residues: CASSIIITGELFF.

This clone was seen just once. CDR3: CASSPPSSTDTQYF. The CDR3 DNA reads as TGTGCCAGCAGCCCCCCTTCTAGCACAGATACGCAGTATTTT. V and J are TRBV5-5 and TRBJ2-3; D call uncertain. CDR1 is SGHKS, CDR2 YYEKEE, per germline (reference sequence). V lost 4 bases and J 0 bases, leaving 9 bases between the germline ends. This CDR3 has 14 amino acids.

The chain uses TRBV19 and TRBJ2-5, with 7 bases fitting TRBD1. CDR1 LNHDA and CDR2 SQIVND come from the germline V gene (reference sequence). V trimming: 6 bases; J trimming: 5 bases; junction bases outside the gene matches: 9. This CDR3 region has 14 residues. The CDR3: CASSLDRQGETQYF. CDR3 coding DNA: TGTGCCAGTAGCTTGGACAGGCAGGGGGAGACCCAGTACTTC.

V gene TRBV29-1 combines with J gene TRBJ2-5, with TRBD2 matching 10 bases. The germline CDR1 and CDR2 sequences are SQVTM and ANQGSEA. The ends lost 7 bases at V and 1 base at J; junction bases unmatched: 6. The CDR3 totals 14 residues. The CDR3 is CSARTSGAQETQYF. In DNA, the CDR3 is TGCAGCGCCCGGACTAGCGGAGCCCAAGAGACCCAGTACTTC.

This clone showed up just a few times. This chain uses TRBV6-4 with TRBJ2-1, with 7 bases identical to TRBD2. CDR1 is MRHNA and CDR2 is SNTAGT in the germline V gene. Trimming cost V 2 bases and J 4 bases; bases outside gene matches: 5. This CDR3 is built from 15 residues. The CDR3 here is CASSDGAGAYNEQFF. Written as DNA, the CDR3 is TGTGCCAGCAGTGACGGCGCGGGAGCTTACAATGAGCAGTTCTTC.

V and J are TRBV28 and TRBJ2-1; 8 nucleotides align to TRBD1. The germline gives CDR1 MDHEN, CDR2 SYDVKM. The CDR3 is 12 residues long. The CDR3 DNA reads as TGTGCTACAGGGGGGCGCTACAATGAGCAGTTCTTC. Its translation is CATGGRYNEQFF.

In its sample, this clone was seen a few times. The V gene is TRBV19, the J gene TRBJ1-1; TRBD1 might be the D (5 bases). The CDR3 spans 13 residues. CDR1 is LNHDA, CDR2 SQIVND, per germline (reference sequence). V lost 7 bases to trimming and J lost 4 bases, with 13 bases between them. The CDR3 sequence: CASTKRGLTEAFF. DNA for the CDR3: TGTGCCAGTACGAAGCGGGGCCTCACTGAAGCTTTCTTT.